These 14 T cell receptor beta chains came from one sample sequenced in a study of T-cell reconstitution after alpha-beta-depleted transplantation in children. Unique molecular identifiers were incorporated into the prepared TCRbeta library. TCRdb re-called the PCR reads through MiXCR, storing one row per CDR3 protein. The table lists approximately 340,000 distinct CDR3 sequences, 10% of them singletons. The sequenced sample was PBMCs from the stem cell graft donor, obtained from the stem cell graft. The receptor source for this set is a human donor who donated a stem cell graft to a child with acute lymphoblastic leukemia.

CDR3 sequence (DNA): TGTGCCAGCAGCTCGGACAGGGGGAGTGGTGCTACCTACGAGCAGTACTTC. It is translated as CASSSDRGSGATYEQYF. The J gene is TRBJ2-7, the V gene TRBV11-2; 10 nucleotides agree with TRBD1. V lost 4 bases and J lost 2; bases outside the gene matches: 11. This CDR3 has 17 residues. Germline CDR1 and CDR2: SGHAT and FQNNGV.

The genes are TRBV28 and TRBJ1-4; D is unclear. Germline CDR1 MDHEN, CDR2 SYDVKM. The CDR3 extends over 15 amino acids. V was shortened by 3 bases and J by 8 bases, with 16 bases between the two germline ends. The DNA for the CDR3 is TGTGCCAGCAGTTTGGCCGCTCTACAACGGGAAAAACTGTTTTTT. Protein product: CASSLAALQREKLFF.

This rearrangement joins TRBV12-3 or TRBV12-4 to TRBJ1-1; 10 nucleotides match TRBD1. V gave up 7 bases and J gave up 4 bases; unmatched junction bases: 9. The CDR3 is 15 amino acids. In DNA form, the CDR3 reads TGTGCCAGCACTAAGACAGGGGGCATGAGCACTGAAGCTTTCTTT. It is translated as CASTKTGGMSTEAFF.

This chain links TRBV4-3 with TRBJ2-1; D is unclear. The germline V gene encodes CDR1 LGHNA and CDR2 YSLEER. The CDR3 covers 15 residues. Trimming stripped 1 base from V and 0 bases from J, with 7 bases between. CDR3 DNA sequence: TGCGCCAGCAGCCAAGGTAAAAGCTCCTACAATGAGCAGTTCTTC. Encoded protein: CASSQGKSSYNEQFF.

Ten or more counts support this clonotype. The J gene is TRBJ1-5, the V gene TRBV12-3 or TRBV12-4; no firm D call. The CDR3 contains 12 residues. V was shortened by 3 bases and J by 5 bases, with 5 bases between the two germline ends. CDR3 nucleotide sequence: TGTGCCAGCAGTTTCGGGGATCAGCCCCAGCATTTT. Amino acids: CASSFGDQPQHF.

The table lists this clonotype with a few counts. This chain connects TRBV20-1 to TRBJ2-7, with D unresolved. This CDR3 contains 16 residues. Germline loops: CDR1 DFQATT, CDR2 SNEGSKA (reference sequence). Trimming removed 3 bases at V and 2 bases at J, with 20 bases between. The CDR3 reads CSASGKGPSLTYEQYF. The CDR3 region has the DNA TGCAGTGCTAGTGGGAAAGGGCCCTCGCTCACCTACGAGCAGTACTTC.

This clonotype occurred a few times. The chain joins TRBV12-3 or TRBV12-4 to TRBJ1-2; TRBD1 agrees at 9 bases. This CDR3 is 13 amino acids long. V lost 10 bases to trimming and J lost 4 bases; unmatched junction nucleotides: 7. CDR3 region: CATTMDRGYGYTF. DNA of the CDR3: TGTGCCACCACCATGGACAGGGGCTATGGCTACACCTTC.

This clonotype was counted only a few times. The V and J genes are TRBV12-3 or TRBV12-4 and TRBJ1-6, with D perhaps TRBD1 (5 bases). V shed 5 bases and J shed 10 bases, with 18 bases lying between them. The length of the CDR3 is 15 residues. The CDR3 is CASSPRGGDGSPLHF. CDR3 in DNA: TGTGCCAGCAGTCCCCGTGGGGGGGATGGATCACCCCTCCACTTT.

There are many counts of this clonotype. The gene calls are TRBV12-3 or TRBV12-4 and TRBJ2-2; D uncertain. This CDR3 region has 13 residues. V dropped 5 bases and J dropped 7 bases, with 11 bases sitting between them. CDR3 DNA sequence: TGTGCCAGCAGTACGACTGGCGGCGGGGAGCTGTTTTTT. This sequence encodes CASSTTGGGELFF.

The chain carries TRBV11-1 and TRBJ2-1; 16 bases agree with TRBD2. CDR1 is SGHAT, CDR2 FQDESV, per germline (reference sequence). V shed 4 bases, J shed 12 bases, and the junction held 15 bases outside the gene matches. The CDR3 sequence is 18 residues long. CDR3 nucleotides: TGTGCCAGCAGCTCGCCGCCGGGGACTAGCGGGAGGGACGGCGGGCAGTTCTTC. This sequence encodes CASSSPPGTSGRDGGQFF.

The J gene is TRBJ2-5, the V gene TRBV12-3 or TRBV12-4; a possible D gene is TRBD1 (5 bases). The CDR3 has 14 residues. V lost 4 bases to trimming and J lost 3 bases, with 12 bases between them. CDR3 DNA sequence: TGTGCCAGCAGTTCCGGAGACAGAGAAGAGACCCAGTACTTC. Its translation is CASSSGDREETQYF.

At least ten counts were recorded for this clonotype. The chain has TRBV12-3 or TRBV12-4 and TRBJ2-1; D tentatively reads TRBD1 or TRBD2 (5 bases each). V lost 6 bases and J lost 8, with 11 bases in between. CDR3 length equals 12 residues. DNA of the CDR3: TGTGCCAGCAGGCCCTGGGGGTATGAGCAGTTCTTC. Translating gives CASRPWGYEQFF.

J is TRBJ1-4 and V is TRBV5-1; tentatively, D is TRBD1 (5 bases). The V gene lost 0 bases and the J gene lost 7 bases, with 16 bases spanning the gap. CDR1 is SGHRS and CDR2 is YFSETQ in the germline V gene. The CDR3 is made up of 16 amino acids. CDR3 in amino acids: CASSLAFGGNGEKLFF. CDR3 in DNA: TGCGCCAGCAGCTTGGCCTTCGGGGGGAACGGTGAAAAACTGTTTTTT.

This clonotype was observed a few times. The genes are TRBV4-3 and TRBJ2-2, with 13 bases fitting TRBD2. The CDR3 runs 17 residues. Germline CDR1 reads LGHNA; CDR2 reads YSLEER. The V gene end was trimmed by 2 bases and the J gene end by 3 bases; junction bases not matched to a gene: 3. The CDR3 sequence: CASSQRTSGSDTGELFF. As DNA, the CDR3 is TGCGCCAGCAGCCAACGGACTAGCGGGAGTGACACCGGGGAGCTGTTTTTT.